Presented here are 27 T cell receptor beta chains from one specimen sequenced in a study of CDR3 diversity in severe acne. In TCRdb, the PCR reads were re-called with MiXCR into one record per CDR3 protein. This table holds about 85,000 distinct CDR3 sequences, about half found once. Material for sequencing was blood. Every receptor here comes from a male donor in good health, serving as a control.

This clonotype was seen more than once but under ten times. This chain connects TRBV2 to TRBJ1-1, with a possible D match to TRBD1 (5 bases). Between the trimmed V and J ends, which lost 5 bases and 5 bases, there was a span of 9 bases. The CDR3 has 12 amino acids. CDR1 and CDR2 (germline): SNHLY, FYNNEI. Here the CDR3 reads CASSLEGTEAFF. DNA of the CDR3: TGTGCCAGCAGTTTGGAGGGGACTGAAGCTTTCTTT.

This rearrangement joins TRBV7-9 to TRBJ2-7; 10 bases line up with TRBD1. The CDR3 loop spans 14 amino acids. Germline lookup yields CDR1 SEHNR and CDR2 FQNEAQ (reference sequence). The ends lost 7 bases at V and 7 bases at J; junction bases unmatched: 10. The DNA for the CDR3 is TGTGCCAGCACCCAAATAGGGACAGGGGAAGAGCAGTACTTC. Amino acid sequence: CASTQIGTGEEQYF. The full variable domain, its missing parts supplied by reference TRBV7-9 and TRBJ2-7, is DTGVSQNPRHKITKRGQNVTFRCDPISEHNRLYWYRQTLGQGPEFLTYFQNEAQLEKSRLLSDRFSAERPKGSFSTLEIQRTEQGDSAMYLCASTQIGTGEEQYFGPGTRLTVT.

The CDR3 loop reads CASSTGLAETQYF. The CDR3 DNA is TGCGCCAGCAGCACGGGACTAGCTGAGACCCAGTACTTC. The gene calls are TRBV5-1 and TRBJ2-5; 9 bases match TRBD2. The J segment lost 5 bases and the V segment lost 4 bases, leaving 3 bases of the junction unmatched. This CDR3 has 13 residues. Per the germline V gene, CDR1 is SGHRS and CDR2 is YFSETQ.

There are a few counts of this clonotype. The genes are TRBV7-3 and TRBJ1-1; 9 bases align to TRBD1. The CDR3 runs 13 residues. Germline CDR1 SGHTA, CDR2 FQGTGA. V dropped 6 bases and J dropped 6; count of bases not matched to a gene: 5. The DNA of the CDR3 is TGTGCCAGCAGGGACAGGGGAATGCCTGAAGCTTTCTTT. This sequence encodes CASRDRGMPEAFF.

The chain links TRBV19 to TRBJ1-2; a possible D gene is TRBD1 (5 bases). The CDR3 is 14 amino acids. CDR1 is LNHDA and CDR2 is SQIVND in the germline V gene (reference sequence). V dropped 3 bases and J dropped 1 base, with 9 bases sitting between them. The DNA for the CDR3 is TGTGCCAGTAGTATCCAGGGTAGTAACTATGGCTACACCTTC. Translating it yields CASSIQGSNYGYTF. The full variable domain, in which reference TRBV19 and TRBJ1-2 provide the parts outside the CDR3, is DGGITQSPKYLFRKEGQNVTLSCEQNLNHDAMYWYRQDPGQGLRLIYYSQIVNDFQKGDIAEGYSVSREKKESFPLTVTSAQKNPTAFYLCASSIQGSNYGYTFGSGTRLTVV.

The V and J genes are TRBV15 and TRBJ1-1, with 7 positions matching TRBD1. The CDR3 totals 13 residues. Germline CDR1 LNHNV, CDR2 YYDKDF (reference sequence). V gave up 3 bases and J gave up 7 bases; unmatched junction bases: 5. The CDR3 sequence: CATSRSTGYEAFF. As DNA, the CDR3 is TGTGCCACCAGCAGGTCGACAGGGTATGAAGCTTTCTTT.

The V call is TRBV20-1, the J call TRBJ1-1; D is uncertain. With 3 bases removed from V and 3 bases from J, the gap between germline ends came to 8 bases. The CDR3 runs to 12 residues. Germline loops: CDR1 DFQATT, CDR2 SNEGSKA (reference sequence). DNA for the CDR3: TGCAGTGCTAGCCTACAGTACACTGAAGCTTTCTTT. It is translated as CSASLQYTEAFF.

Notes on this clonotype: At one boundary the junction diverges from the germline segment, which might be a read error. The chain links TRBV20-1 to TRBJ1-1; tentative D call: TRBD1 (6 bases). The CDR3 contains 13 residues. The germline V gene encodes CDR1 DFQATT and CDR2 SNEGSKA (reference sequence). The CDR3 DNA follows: TGCAAGGCCTCAGGACAGATGAACACTGAGGCTTTCTTT. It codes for CKASGQMNTEAFF.

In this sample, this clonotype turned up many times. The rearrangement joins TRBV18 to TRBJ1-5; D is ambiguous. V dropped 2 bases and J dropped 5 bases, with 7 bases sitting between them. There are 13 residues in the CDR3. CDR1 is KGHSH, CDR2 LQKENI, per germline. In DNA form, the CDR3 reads TGTGCCAGCTCACCAGGTAGGGATCAGCCCCAGCATTTT. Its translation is CASSPGRDQPQHF.

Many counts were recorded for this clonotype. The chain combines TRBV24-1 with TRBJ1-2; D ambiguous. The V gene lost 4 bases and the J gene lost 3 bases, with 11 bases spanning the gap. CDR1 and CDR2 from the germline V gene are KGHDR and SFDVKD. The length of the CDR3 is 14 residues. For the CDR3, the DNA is TGTGCCACCAGTGAATCACAGACCGACTATGGCTACACCTTC. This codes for CATSESQTDYGYTF.

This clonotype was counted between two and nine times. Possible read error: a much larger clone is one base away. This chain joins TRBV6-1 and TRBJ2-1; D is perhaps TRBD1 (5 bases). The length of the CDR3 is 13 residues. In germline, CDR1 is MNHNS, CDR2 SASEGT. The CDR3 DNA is TGTGTCAGCAGGGTGATGAGTTACAATGAGCAGTTCTTC. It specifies CVSRVMSYNEQFF.

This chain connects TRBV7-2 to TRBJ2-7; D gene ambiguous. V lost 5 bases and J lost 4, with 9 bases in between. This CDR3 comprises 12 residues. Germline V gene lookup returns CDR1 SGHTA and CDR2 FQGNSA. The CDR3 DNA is TGTGCCAGCAGCCTCCAGAGTTACGAGCAGTACTTC. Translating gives CASSLQSYEQYF.

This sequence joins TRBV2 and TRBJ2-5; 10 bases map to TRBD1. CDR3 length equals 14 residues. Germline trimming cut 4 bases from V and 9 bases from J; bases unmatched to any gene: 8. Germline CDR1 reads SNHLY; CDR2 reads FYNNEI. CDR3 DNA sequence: TGTGCCAGCAGTGGACAGGGGGCTGGGGAGCCCCAGTACTTC. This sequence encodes CASSGQGAGEPQYF.

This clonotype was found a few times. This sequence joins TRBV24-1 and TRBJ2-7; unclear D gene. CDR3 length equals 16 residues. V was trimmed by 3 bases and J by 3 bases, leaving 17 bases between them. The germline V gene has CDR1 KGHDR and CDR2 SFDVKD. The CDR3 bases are TGTGCCACCAGTGATACCTCGGTGGACGGCTACTACGAGCAGTACTTC. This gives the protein CATSDTSVDGYYEQYF.

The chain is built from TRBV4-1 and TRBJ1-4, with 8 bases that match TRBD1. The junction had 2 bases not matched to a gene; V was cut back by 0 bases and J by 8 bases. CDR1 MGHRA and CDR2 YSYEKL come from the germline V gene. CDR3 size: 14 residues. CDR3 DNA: TGCGCCAGCAGCCAAGAAACAGGGGGAGAAAAACTGTTTTTT. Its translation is CASSQETGGEKLFF.

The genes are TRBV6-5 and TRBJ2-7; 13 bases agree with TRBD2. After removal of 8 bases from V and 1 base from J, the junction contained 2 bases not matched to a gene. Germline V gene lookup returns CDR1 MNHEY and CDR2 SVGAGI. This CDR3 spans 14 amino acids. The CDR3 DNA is TGTGCCAGCTGGACTAGCGGGAGATCCTACGAGCAGTACTTC. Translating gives CASWTSGRSYEQYF.

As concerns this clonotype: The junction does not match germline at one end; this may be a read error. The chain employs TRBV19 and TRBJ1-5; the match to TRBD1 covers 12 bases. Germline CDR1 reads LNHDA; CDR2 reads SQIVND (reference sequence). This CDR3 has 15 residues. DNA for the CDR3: TGCGCCAGTAGTGCAGGGACAGGGGGCCCTCAGGCCCAGCACTTT. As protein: CASSAGTGGPQAQHF.

The chain's CDR3 is CASRQGEQYF. CDR3 coding DNA: TGCGCCAGCCGGCAGGGGGAGCAGTACTTC. The chain joins TRBV5-1 to TRBJ2-7; TRBD1 is a possible D gene (6 bases). Germline values: CDR1 SGHRS, CDR2 YFSETQ. V dropped 7 bases and J dropped 7 bases, with 9 bases sitting between them. The length of the CDR3 is 10 residues.

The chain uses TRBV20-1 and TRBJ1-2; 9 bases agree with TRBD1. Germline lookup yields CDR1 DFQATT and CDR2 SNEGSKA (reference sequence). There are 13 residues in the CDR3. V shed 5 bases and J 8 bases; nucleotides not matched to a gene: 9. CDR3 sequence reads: CSAARDREGGYTF. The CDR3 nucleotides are TGCAGTGCTGCCCGGGACAGGGAGGGAGGCTACACCTTC.

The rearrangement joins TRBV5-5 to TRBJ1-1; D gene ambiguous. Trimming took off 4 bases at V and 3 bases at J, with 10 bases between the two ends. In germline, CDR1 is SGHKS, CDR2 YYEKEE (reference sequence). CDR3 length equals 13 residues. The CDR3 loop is CASSPLWDTEAFF. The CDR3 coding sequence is TGTGCCAGCAGCCCCTTATGGGACACTGAAGCTTTCTTT.

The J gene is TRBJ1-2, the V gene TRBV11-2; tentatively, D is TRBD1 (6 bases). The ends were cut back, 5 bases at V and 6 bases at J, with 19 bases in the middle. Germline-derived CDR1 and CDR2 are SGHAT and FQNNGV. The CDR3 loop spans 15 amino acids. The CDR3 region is CASSPPGAGVDGYTF. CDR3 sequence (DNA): TGTGCCAGCAGCCCTCCCGGGGCAGGGGTCGATGGCTACACCTTC.

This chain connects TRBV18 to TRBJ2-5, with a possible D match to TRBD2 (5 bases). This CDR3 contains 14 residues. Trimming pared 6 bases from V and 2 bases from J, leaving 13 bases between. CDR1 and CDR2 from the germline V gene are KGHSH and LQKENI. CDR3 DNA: TGTGCCAGCTCTCGCACGCGGGCTCAAGAGACCCAGTACTTC. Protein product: CASSRTRAQETQYF.

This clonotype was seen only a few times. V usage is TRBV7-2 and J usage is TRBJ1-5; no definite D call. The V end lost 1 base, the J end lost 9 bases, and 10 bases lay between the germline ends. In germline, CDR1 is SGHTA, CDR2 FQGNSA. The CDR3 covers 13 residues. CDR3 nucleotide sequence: TGTGCCAGCAGCTTAGTGTCCCAATCGCCCCAGCATTTT. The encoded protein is CASSLVSQSPQHF. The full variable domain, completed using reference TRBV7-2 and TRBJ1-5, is GAGVSQSPSNKVTEKGKDVELRCDPISGHTALYWYRQSLGQGLEFLIYFQGNSAPDKSGLPSDRFSAERTGGSVSTLTIQRTQQEDSAVYLCASSLVSQSPQHFGDGTRLSIL.

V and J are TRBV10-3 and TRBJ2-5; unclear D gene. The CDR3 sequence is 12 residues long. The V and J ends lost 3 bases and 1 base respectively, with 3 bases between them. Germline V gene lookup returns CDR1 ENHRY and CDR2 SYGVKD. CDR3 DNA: TGTGCCATCAGTGACTTCCAAGAGACCCAGTACTTC. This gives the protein CAISDFQETQYF.

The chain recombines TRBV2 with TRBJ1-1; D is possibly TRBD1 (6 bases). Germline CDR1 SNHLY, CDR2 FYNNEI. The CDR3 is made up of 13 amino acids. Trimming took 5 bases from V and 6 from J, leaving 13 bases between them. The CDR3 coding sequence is TGTGCCAGCAGTAGCGACAGGTTCGCTGAAGCTTTCTTT. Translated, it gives CASSSDRFAEAFF.

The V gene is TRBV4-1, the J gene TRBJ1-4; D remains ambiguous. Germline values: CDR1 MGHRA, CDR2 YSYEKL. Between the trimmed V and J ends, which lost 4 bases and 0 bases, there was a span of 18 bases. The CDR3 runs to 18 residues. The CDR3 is CASSPSQPTETTNEKLFF. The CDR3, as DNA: TGCGCCAGCAGCCCCAGCCAGCCGACTGAGACAACTAATGAAAAACTGTTTTTT.

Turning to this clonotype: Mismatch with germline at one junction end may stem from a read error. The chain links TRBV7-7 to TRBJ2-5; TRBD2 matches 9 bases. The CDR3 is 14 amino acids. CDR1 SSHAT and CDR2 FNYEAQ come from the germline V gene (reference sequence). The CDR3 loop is CASSLAGEGETQYF. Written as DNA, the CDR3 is TGTGCTAGCAGCTTAGCGGGAGAGGGGGAGACCCAGTACTTC.